This T cell receptor (beta chain) appears in the sequencing data of a study of T cells after yellow fever vaccination (dated by TCRdb to the late 2010s). Regarding the study in general: The SMART-Seq v4 Ultra Low Input RNA kit was used to prepare libraries from fractions with low cell numbers. Two healthy male donors, one aged 18 to 30 and one aged 30 to 39 years, were included in the cohort. To track T-cell clones before and after primary and booster YFV17D yellow fever vaccination, bulk TCR alpha and beta repertoires were sequenced longitudinally. Blood samples were taken at several timepoints before and after primary and secondary immunization, and bulk PBMC replicates and cell subsets were isolated. General findings and caveats noted by the study authors: Most clones expanded after primary vaccination were re-detected after the booster (96% of CD4 and roughly 87% of CD8), suggesting broad memory maintenance. Computational filtering was required because FACS-sorted repertoires could contain abundant contaminating clonotypes from the bulk population. A small fraction of clonotypes appeared in both the CD4 and CD8 compartments, likely as a result of convergent recombination. The secondary T-cell response was weaker than the primary response but faster, peaking on day 5 instead of day 15. Because only a couple of donors were included in the study, the extent to which the findings can be generalized is limited.

About this clonotype: Its antigen specificity is not known. Base-call qualities are not available, and no considerably larger clone is one nucleotide away.

These reads were obtained on an Illumina NovaSeq 6000. TCR cDNA was made using 5'RACE template switching, a step that added a universal primer site and unique molecular identifiers. cDNA synthesis was primed from both the TCR alpha and TCR beta constant segments. Library amplification used two PCR steps, and the second PCR step added sample barcodes and sequencing adapters. Libraries were sequenced on Illumina HiSeq 2500 (2x100 bp) or NovaSeq (2x150 bp). For the original study's pipeline: Demultiplexing of reads and collapsing into UMI consensus sequences were performed with MIGEC, and V(D)J alignment was carried out with MiXCR. Vaccine-responding clonotypes were defined with edgeR using replicate PBMC samples, requiring FDR below 0.01 and a log2 fold change above 5 up to day 15. Bulk clonotypes were assigned CD4 or CD8 identity according to which sequenced CD4 or CD8 repertoire held them at higher abundance. The raw public reads went through TCRdb reprocessing: fastp at Q25, MiXCR clone calling, in-frame beta chains kept. Entries that share a CDR3 protein sequence are merged under the most common genes and DNA. TCRdb, rather than the study authors, made the V and J calls. Recorded for this sample are about 170,000 distinct CDR3 sequences; about 11% of them occurred a single time. In total, the top ten clones hold approximately 34% of the sample.

From its cysteine to its phenylalanine, the CDR3 spans 16 amino acids. The read is trimmed to its CDR3 DNA, 48 bases read in frame from base 1. V loses 0 bases at its end and J loses 4 bases; junction bases beyond the gene matches: 3. The germline V gene yields SNHLY for CDR1 and FYNNEI for CDR2. What this sample's treatment or condition label stands for: live attenuated yellow fever vaccine strain. PBMCs were isolated from peripheral blood using a standard Ficoll-Paque protocol. Dynabeads CD4 and CD8 positive selection kits were used to isolate CD4 and CD8 T-cell fractions. RNA was extracted with TriZol from bulk PBMCs, CD4 and CD8 fractions, and dextramer-positive and dextramer-negative fractions.

This TCR came from a man aged 18 to 30 who received the YFV17D yellow fever vaccine. Material: CD8+ T cells sorted from PBMCs, obtained 15 days after the yellow fever booster vaccination. The V gene is TRBV2 and the J gene is TRBJ2-2; 9 middle bases align to TRBD1. The DNA reads as follows: TGTGCCAGCAGTGAAGCCGGGACAGGGCCCACCGGGGAGCTGTTTTTT. It is translated as CASSEAGTGPTGELFF.